This entry lists 30 T cell receptor beta chains sequenced from one sample in a study of response to subunit inactivated influenza vaccine. One entry per CDR3 protein, called by TCRdb with MiXCR from the RT-PCR reads. The sample includes about 700,000 distinct CDR3 sequences, about 14% of them seen just once. The source material was PBMCs from blood, sampled 14 to 15 days before vaccination. These TCRs come from a man between 45 and 60 years old who received an inactivated influenza vaccine.

Only a few counts were recorded for this clonotype. V and J are TRBV18 and TRBJ2-3; D is undetermined. The CDR3 is made up of 13 amino acids. V was pared by 6 bases and J by 5 bases, with 12 bases between. The germline V gene encodes CDR1 KGHSH and CDR2 LQKENI. The CDR3 reads CASSPSRRDTQYF. In DNA form, the CDR3 reads TGTGCCAGCTCCCCTTCGCGACGAGATACGCAGTATTTT.

The V and J genes are TRBV5-5 and TRBJ2-5, with 7 bases matching TRBD1. The CDR3 contains 15 residues. Germline V gene lookup returns CDR1 SGHKS and CDR2 YYEKEE (reference sequence). V was clipped by 3 bases and J by 3 bases; unmatched bases: 8. The CDR3 region is CASSSSTGTEETQYF. The CDR3 DNA is TGTGCCAGCAGCTCGTCAACCGGGACAGAAGAGACCCAGTACTTC.

This clonotype was counted at least ten times. This chain connects TRBV7-9 to TRBJ2-3, with unresolved D. Germline loops: CDR1 SEHNR, CDR2 FQNEAQ (reference sequence). CDR3 length: 14 amino acids. Trimming removed 0 bases at V and 5 bases at J, with 9 bases between. DNA of the CDR3: TGTGCCAGCAGCTTAGCATCAAATAAAGATACGCAGTATTTT. This sequence encodes CASSLASNKDTQYF. Full variable domain (rest looked up from reference TRBV7-9 and TRBJ2-3): DTGVSQNPRHKITKRGQNVTFRCDPISEHNRLYWYRQTLGQGPEFLTYFQNEAQLEKSRLLSDRFSAERPKGSFSTLEIQRTEQGDSAMYLCASSLASNKDTQYFGPGTRLTVL.

The rearrangement links TRBV29-1 to TRBJ1-2; a weak D match, TRBD1 (5 bases). The V gene's germline CDR1 is SQVTM and CDR2 ANQGSEA. This CDR3 is 13 amino acids long. The V and J ends lost 7 bases and 4 bases respectively, with 16 bases between them. The CDR3 DNA follows: TGCAGCGCTTCCCAGGACACGTTCTATGGCTACACCTTC. Protein sequence: CSASQDTFYGYTF.

This clonotype appeared a few times. The J gene is TRBJ2-2, the V gene TRBV10-3; TRBD2 matches 7 bases. This CDR3 comprises 16 residues. The V gene end was trimmed by 2 bases and the J gene end by 3 bases; junction bases not matched to a gene: 6. The V gene's germline CDR1 is ENHRY and CDR2 SYGVKD. The DNA of the CDR3 is TGTGCCATCAGTGAGGGTCCTAGCGGCCACACCGGGGAGCTGTTTTTT. Translated: CAISEGPSGHTGELFF.

The rearrangement uses TRBV28 and TRBJ1-5, with a tentative D call TRBD1 (6 bases). V was shortened by 5 bases and J by 0 bases, with 14 bases between the two germline ends. The germline CDR1 and CDR2 sequences are MDHEN and SYDVKM. This CDR3 is built from 16 residues. The CDR3 loop reads CASSQTQGYSNQPQHF. The CDR3 DNA reads TGTGCCAGCAGTCAGACACAGGGATATAGCAATCAGCCCCAGCATTTT.

The rearrangement links TRBV2 to TRBJ1-3; the D gene is possibly TRBD1 (6 bases). This CDR3 has 12 residues. Germline CDR1 is SNHLY and CDR2 is FYNNEI. Trimming removed 7 bases at V and 3 bases at J, with 7 bases between. As DNA, the CDR3 is TGTGCCAGCAACAGGGATGGAAACACCATATATTTT. Translated, it gives CASNRDGNTIYF.

This clonotype has a count of ten or more. This chain joins TRBV20-1 and TRBJ1-1; maybe TRBD1 (5 bases). The germline gives CDR1 DFQATT, CDR2 SNEGSKA (reference sequence). Deletions cut 1 base from V and 0 bases from J, with 9 bases between. The CDR3 has 14 amino acids. CDR3 DNA sequence: TGCAGTGCTAGAGCTGGACACATGAACACTGAAGCTTTCTTT. Protein sequence: CSARAGHMNTEAFF.

The rearrangement uses TRBV6-1 and TRBJ2-7, with 12 positions matching TRBD1. The J segment lost 0 bases and the V segment lost 6 bases, leaving 3 bases of the junction unmatched. CDR1 and CDR2 (germline): MNHNS, SASEGT. The CDR3 is 15 residues long. CDR3 region: CASRRDRGRSYEQYF. In DNA, the CDR3 is TGTGCCAGCAGACGGGACAGGGGGCGCTCCTACGAGCAGTACTTC.

V is TRBV19 and J is TRBJ2-3; TRBD1 aligns across 8 bases. From germline, CDR1 is LNHDA and CDR2 SQIVND (reference sequence). With V trimmed by 8 bases and J by 1 base, 2 bases remained unmatched. The CDR3 consists of 13 residues. CDR3 sequence (DNA): TGTGCCAGTCGGGGACAGGGCACAGATACGCAGTATTTT. It yields the protein CASRGQGTDTQYF. Full variable domain (remainder filled in from reference TRBV19 and TRBJ2-3): DGGITQSPKYLFRKEGQNVTLSCEQNLNHDAMYWYRQDPGQGLRLIYYSQIVNDFQKGDIAEGYSVSREKKESFPLTVTSAQKNPTAFYLCASRGQGTDTQYFGPGTRLTVL.

This clonotype was observed a handful of times. The J gene is TRBJ1-6, the V gene TRBV5-1; 7 nucleotides agree with TRBD1. CDR1 and CDR2 (germline): SGHRS, YFSETQ. Trimming removed 5 bases from V and 10 bases from J; junction bases left unmatched: 6. The CDR3 is 13 residues long. Here the CDR3 DNA reads TGCGCCAGCAGAAGGACAGGTTTATCACCCCTCCACTTT. This translates into CASRRTGLSPLHF.

The J gene is TRBJ2-1, the V gene TRBV4-2; 10 bases line up with TRBD2. After removal of 4 bases from V and 1 base from J, the junction contained 4 bases not matched to a gene. The CDR3 loop spans 16 amino acids. CDR1 is LGHNA, CDR2 YNFKEQ, per germline. The CDR3 here is CASSRNSGRSYNEQFF. In DNA, the CDR3 is TGTGCCAGCAGCCGAAATAGCGGGAGGTCCTACAATGAGCAGTTCTTC.

The V gene is TRBV28, the J gene TRBJ1-1; D not certain. This CDR3 has 12 amino acids. Germline V gene lookup returns CDR1 MDHEN and CDR2 SYDVKM. The V end lost 5 bases, the J end lost 10 bases, and 14 bases lay between the germline ends. CDR3 nucleotides: TGTGCCAGCAGTCTTGACCCCATGGGAGCTTTCTTT. Its translation: CASSLDPMGAFF.

This clonotype was seen only a few times. V is TRBV7-2 and J is TRBJ2-1; TRBD1 matches 7 bases. Germline CDR1 reads SGHTA; CDR2 reads FQGNSA. V gave up 5 bases and J gave up 3 bases; unmatched junction bases: 7. The CDR3 is made up of 15 amino acids. The DNA for the CDR3 is TGTGCCAGCAGCCGAGAGGGGGCTAGCTACAATGAGCAGTTCTTC. The encoded protein is CASSREGASYNEQFF.

The chain is built from TRBV7-9 and TRBJ2-5, with 9 bases aligning to TRBD1. The CDR3 sequence is 14 residues long. Looked up from germline, CDR1 is SEHNR and CDR2 is FQNEAQ (reference sequence). V shed 5 bases, J shed 4 bases, and the junction held 5 bases outside the gene matches. Written as DNA, the CDR3 is TGTGCCAGCAGCCACAGGACAGGGGCAGAGACCCAGTACTTC. This sequence encodes CASSHRTGAETQYF.

This clonotype showed up just a few times. The V and J genes are TRBV5-1 and TRBJ1-1; possible D gene TRBD1, 6 bases. The germline gives CDR1 SGHRS, CDR2 YFSETQ. The CDR3 extends over 15 amino acids. Trimming stripped 3 bases from V and 1 base from J, with 13 bases between. The CDR3 sequence is CASSSWPGANTEAFF. The CDR3 coding sequence is TGCGCCAGCAGCTCTTGGCCAGGGGCGAACACTGAAGCTTTCTTT. The full variable domain, in which reference TRBV5-1 and TRBJ1-1 provide the parts outside the CDR3, is KAGVTQTPRYLIKTRGQQVTLSCSPISGHRSVSWYQQTPGQGLQFLFEYFSETQRNKGNFPGRFSGRQFSNSRSEMNVSTLELGDSALYLCASSSWPGANTEAFFGQGTRLTVV.

The chain combines TRBV12-3 or TRBV12-4 with TRBJ2-1, with TRBD2 matching over 11 bases. This CDR3 has 14 amino acids. J lost 6 bases, V lost 6 bases, and 4 bases had no gene match. CDR3 sequence reads: CASRPSGGPNEQFF. In DNA, the CDR3 is TGTGCCAGCAGGCCTAGCGGGGGGCCCAATGAGCAGTTCTTC.

This clonotype was seen only a few times. V is TRBV12-3 or TRBV12-4 and J is TRBJ1-6; weak D call: TRBD1 (6 bases). V lost 6 bases, J lost 7 bases, and 13 bases lay in between. The CDR3 spans 14 residues. This CDR3 reads CASRLKGGNSPLHF. CDR3 sequence (DNA): TGTGCCAGCAGGTTAAAGGGGGGCAATTCACCCCTCCACTTT.

This clonotype occurred a few times. V usage is TRBV29-1 and J usage is TRBJ2-7, with TRBD2 identical over 8 bases. CDR3 size: 13 residues. Germline trimming cut 6 bases from V and 3 bases from J; bases unmatched to any gene: 7. Germline CDR1 is SQVTM and CDR2 is ANQGSEA. The CDR3 protein is CSVAPGGYYEQYF. The CDR3 DNA sequence: TGCAGCGTCGCCCCGGGGGGGTACTACGAGCAGTACTTC.

V usage is TRBV29-1 and J usage is TRBJ2-7, with D perhaps TRBD2 (6 bases). The CDR3 runs 14 residues. Trimming removed 5 bases at V and 2 bases at J, with 16 bases between. Germline-derived CDR1 and CDR2 are SQVTM and ANQGSEA. The CDR3 sequence is CSVTIGTGAYEQYF. The DNA for the CDR3 is TGCAGCGTTACCATTGGGACGGGGGCCTACGAGCAGTACTTC.

This chain uses TRBV5-1 with TRBJ2-7, with 10 bases lining up with TRBD1. Trimming at V came to 4 bases and at J to 2 bases, leaving 6 bases not matched to a gene. The CDR3 is 15 residues long. CDR1 SGHRS and CDR2 YFSETQ come from the germline V gene. The CDR3 sequence: CASSIPGQGTYEQYF. Here the CDR3 DNA reads TGCGCCAGCAGCATTCCGGGACAGGGGACCTACGAGCAGTACTTC.

The rearrangement links TRBV11-2 to TRBJ2-7, with D hard to call. V was shortened by 5 bases and J by 0 bases, with 11 bases between the two germline ends. CDR3 length equals 14 residues. Germline CDR1 reads SGHAT; CDR2 reads FQNNGV. The CDR3, as DNA: TGTGCCAGCAGCCCTCAAGCGTTCTCCTACGAGCAGTACTTC. Its translation: CASSPQAFSYEQYF. Supplemented by reference TRBV11-2 and TRBJ2-7, the full variable domain reads EAGVAQSPRYKIIEKRQSVAFWCNPISGHATLYWYQQILGQGPKLLIQFQNNGVVDDSQLPKDRFSAERLKGVDSTLKIQPAKLEDSAVYLCASSPQAFSYEQYFGPGTRLTVT.

V is TRBV4-1 and J is TRBJ1-1; D unclear. The V and J ends lost 1 base and 3 bases respectively, with 18 bases between them. Germline CDR1 reads MGHRA; CDR2 reads YSYEKL. CDR3 length equals 17 residues. Here the CDR3 reads CASSQGSWLRDHTEAFF. The CDR3 DNA reads TGCGCCAGCAGCCAAGGTTCATGGCTAAGGGATCACACTGAAGCTTTCTTT.

This clonotype has at least ten counts. This sequence joins TRBV5-5 and TRBJ2-3; 7 bases agree with TRBD2. Germline V gene sequence: CDR1 SGHKS, CDR2 YYEKEE (reference sequence). The CDR3 is made up of 16 amino acids. J lost 0 bases, V lost 4 bases, and 8 bases had no gene match. The CDR3 bases are TGTGCCAGCAGCCTTGGGACTACGTCTAGCACAGATACGCAGTATTTT. It encodes CASSLGTTSSTDTQYF.

V is TRBV11-2 and J is TRBJ2-3; D call uncertain. Trimming cost V 7 bases and J 2 bases, with 7 bases left between them. Germline CDR1 and CDR2: SGHAT and FQNNGV. This CDR3 contains 12 residues. The CDR3 bases are TGTGCCAGCACCTCCTCCACAGATACGCAGTATTTT. It codes for CASTSSTDTQYF.

This clonotype has only a few counts. The gene calls are TRBV5-1 and TRBJ2-7; D unclear. The CDR3 extends over 11 amino acids. Germline CDR1 SGHRS, CDR2 YFSETQ. Trimming shortened V by 0 bases and J by 8 bases, and 6 bases separated the two germline ends. CDR3 loop: CASSLEGQQYF. The CDR3, as DNA: TGCGCCAGCAGCTTGGAGGGCCAGCAGTACTTC.

This clonotype has ten or more counts. V usage is TRBV7-9 and J usage is TRBJ2-1, with D perhaps TRBD2 (5 bases). V lost 3 bases and J 7 bases, leaving 10 bases between the germline ends. The CDR3 length is 13 residues. Germline CDR1 reads SEHNR; CDR2 reads FQNEAQ (reference sequence). DNA of the CDR3: TGTGCCAGCAGCTTGGACCGAGGGAATGAGCAGTTCTTC. Its translation: CASSLDRGNEQFF.

To note about this clonotype: Compared with germline, one end of the junction differs, possibly owing to a read error. The V call is TRBV5-4, the J call TRBJ2-2, with unresolved D. Per germline, CDR1 SGHNT and CDR2 YYREEE (reference sequence). The CDR3 runs 13 residues. The CDR3 DNA sequence: TGTGCCATCAGCTTGGATGACACCGGGGAGCTGTTTTTT. As protein: CAISLDDTGELFF.

CDR3 sequence (DNA): TGCGCCAGCAGTTTAGGGGGCAATTCAGAGACCCAGTACTTC. Amino acid sequence: CASSLGGNSETQYF. J is TRBJ2-5 and V is TRBV4-1; TRBD1 matches 7 bases. The ends lost 6 bases at V and 4 bases at J; junction bases unmatched: 8. CDR3 length equals 14 residues. In germline, CDR1 is MGHRA, CDR2 YSYEKL.

This clonotype has a handful of counts. The rearrangement uses TRBV5-1 and TRBJ2-3, with TRBD2 matching over 8 bases. The germline CDR1 and CDR2 sequences are SGHRS and YFSETQ. CDR3 length: 16 amino acids. V was clipped by 4 bases and J by 4 bases; unmatched bases: 11. As DNA, the CDR3 is TGCGCCAGCAGCGTAACGAGCGGGAGCAGGGCAGATACGCAGTATTTT. Its protein product is CASSVTSGSRADTQYF.